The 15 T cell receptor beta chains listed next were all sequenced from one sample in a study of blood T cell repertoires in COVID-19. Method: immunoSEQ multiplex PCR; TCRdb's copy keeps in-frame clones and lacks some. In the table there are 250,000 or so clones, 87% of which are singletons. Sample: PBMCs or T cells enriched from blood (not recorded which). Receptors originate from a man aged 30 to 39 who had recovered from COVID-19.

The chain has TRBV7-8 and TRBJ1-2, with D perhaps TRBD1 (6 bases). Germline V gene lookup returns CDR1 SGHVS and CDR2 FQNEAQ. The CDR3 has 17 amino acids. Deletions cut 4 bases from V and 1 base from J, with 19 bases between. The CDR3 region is CASSSHRARNINYGYTF. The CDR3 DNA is TGTGCCAGCAGCTCCCACAGGGCCCGGAACATTAACTATGGCTACACCTTC.

CDR3 residues: CASSPELAGTTAKNIQYF. DNA of the CDR3: TGTGCCAGCAGTCCCGAATTAGCGGGGACAACGGCCAAAAACATTCAGTACTTC. This chain uses TRBV9 with TRBJ2-4; 8 bases are a match to TRBD2. The germline gives CDR1 SGDLS, CDR2 YYNGEE. The J segment lost 1 base and the V segment lost 5 bases, leaving 14 bases of the junction unmatched. The CDR3 covers 18 residues.

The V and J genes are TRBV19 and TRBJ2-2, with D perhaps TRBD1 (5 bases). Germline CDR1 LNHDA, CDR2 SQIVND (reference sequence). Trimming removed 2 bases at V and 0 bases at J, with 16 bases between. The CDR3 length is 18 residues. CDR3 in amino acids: CASSILRGPESNTGELFF. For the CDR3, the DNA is TGTGCCAGTAGTATACTTAGGGGTCCCGAGTCGAACACCGGGGAGCTGTTTTTT.

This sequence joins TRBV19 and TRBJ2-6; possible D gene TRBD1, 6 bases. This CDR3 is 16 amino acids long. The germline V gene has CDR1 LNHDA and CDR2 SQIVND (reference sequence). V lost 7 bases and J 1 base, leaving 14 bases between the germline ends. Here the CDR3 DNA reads TGTGCCAGTAAGCTCCCCCAGGGGTCTGGGGCCAACGTCCTGACTTTC. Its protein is CASKLPQGSGANVLTF.

CDR3 protein: CASSRGSGSAGELFF. DNA of the CDR3: TGTGCCAGCAGCCGAGGGAGCGGGAGTGCCGGGGAGCTGTTTTTT. The V call is TRBV7-9, the J call TRBJ2-2, with 8 bases identical to TRBD2. The CDR3 runs 15 residues. V trimming: 5 bases; J trimming: 6 bases; junction bases outside the gene matches: 8. Looked up from germline, CDR1 is SEHNR and CDR2 is FQNEAQ (reference sequence).

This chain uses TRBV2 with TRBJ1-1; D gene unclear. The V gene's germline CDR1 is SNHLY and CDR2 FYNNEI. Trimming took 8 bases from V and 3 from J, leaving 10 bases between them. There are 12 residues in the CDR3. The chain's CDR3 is CASDTADTEAFF. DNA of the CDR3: TGTGCCAGCGATACAGCGGACACTGAAGCTTTCTTT. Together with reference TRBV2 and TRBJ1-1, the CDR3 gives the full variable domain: EPEVTQTPSHQVTQMGQEVILRCVPISNHLYFYWYRQILGQKVEFLVSFYNNEISEKSEIFDDQFSVERPDGSNFTLKIRSTKLEDSAMYFCASDTADTEAFFGQGTRLTVV.

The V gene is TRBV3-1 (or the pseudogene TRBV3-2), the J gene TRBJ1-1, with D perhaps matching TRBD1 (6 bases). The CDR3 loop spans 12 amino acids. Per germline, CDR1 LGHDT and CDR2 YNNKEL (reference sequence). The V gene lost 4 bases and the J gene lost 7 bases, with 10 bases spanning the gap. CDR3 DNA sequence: TGTGCCAGCAGCCTCACAGGGTTTGAAGCTTTCTTT. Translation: CASSLTGFEAFF.

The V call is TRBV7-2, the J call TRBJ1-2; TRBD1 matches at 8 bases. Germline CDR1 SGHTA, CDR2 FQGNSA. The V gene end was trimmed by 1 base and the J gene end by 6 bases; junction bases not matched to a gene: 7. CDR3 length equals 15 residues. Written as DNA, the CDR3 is TGTGCCAGCAGCTTAGAACCGGGACAGGCTCATGGCTACACCTTC. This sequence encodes CASSLEPGQAHGYTF. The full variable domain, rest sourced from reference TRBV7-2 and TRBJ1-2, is GAGVSQSPSNKVTEKGKDVELRCDPISGHTALYWYRQSLGQGLEFLIYFQGNSAPDKSGLPSDRFSAERTGGSVSTLTIQRTQQEDSAVYLCASSLEPGQAHGYTFGSGTRLTVV.

As DNA, the CDR3 is TGTGCCAGCAGTAGAGGGTACGAGCAGTACTTC. Translated: CASSRGYEQYF. The V and J genes are TRBV25-1 and TRBJ2-7; tentative D call: TRBD2 (5 bases). This CDR3 is built from 11 residues. The germline CDR1 and CDR2 sequences are MGHDK and SYGVNS. The V end was cut by 5 bases, the J end by 4 bases, with 6 bases between.

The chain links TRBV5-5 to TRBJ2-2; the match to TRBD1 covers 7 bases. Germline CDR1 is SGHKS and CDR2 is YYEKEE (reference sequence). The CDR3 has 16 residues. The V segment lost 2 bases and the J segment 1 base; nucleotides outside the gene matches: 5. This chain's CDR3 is CASSFFAGGNTGELFF. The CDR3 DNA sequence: TGTGCCAGCAGCTTTTTTGCAGGGGGGAACACCGGGGAGCTGTTTTTT. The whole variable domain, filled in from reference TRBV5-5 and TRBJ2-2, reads DAGVTQSPTHLIKTRGQQVTLRCSPISGHKSVSWYQQVLGQGPQFIFQYYEKEERGRGNFPDRFSARQFPNYSSELNVNALLLGDSALYLCASSFFAGGNTGELFFGEGSRLTVL.

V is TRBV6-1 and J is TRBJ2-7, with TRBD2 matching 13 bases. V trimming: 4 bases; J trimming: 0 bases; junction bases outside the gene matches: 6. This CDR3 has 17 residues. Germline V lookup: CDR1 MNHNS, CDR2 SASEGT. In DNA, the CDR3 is TGTGCCAGCAGTGGCCCCGGGACTAGCGGGATCTCCTACGAGCAGTACTTC. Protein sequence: CASSGPGTSGISYEQYF.

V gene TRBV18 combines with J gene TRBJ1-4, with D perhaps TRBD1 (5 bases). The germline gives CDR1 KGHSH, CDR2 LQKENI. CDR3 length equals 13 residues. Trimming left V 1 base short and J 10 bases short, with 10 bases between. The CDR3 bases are TGTGCCAGCTCACCACAGGGGTGGGGAAAACTGTTTTTT. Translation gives CASSPQGWGKLFF.

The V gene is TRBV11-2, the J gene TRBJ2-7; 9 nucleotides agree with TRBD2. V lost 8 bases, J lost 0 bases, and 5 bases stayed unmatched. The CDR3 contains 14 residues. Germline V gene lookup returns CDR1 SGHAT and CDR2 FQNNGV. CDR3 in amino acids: CASRRGGRSYEQYF. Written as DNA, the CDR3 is TGTGCCAGCCGGCGGGGGGGGCGCTCCTACGAGCAGTACTTC.

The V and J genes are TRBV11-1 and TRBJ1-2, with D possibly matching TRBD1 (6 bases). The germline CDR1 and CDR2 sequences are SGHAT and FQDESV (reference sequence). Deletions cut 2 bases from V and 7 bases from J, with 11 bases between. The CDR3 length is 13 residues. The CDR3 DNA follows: TGTGCCAGCAGCTTATCACAGGGAAGTGGCTACACCTTC. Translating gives CASSLSQGSGYTF.

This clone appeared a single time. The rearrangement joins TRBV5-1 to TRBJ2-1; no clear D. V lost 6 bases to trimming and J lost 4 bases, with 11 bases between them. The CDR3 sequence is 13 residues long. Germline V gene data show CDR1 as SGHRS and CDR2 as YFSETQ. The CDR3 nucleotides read TGCGCCAGCACGGGTAACTTTTACAATGAGCAGTTCTTC. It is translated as CASTGNFYNEQFF.